The 2 T cell receptor beta chains below were found in one sample sequenced in a study of T cell responses to AZD1222 COVID-19 vaccine (dated by TCRdb to the early 2020s). Libraries were built with the immunoSEQ multiplex PCR assay. TCRdb obtained this table from immuneACCESS and retained in-frame rearrangements with V and J assigned. These tables miss some clones; where compared with another copy, unresolved V genes account for less than half of the shortfall, and the remainder is unexplained. The sample table contains approximately 120,000 clones; only one count was recorded for roughly 90% of them. The leading ten clones occupy under 2% of the sample. Explained via the paper, the time point label denotes: baseline before first vaccination. The source was peripheral blood, collected on day 0 of AZD1222 vaccination. The receptors originated from an adult in good health.

V is TRBV25-1 and J is TRBJ1-5, with D unresolved. The V and J ends lost 3 bases and 1 base respectively, with 10 bases between them. The CDR3 has 15 amino acids. Germline V gene sequence: CDR1 MGHDK, CDR2 SYGVNS. CDR3 sequence (DNA): TGTGCCAGCAGTGACCCCGGGGTGAGCAATCAGCCCCAGCATTTT. This sequence encodes CASSDPGVSNQPQHF.

This clone was detected once. The J gene is TRBJ2-1, the V gene TRBV5-1; D gene ambiguous. V gave up 4 bases and J gave up 9 bases, with 8 bases separating them. This CDR3 has 11 amino acids. CDR1 SGHRS and CDR2 YFSETQ come from the germline V gene. The CDR3 DNA is TGCGCCAGCAGCGAATGGGGTGAGCAGTTCTTC. Amino acid sequence: CASSEWGEQFF.